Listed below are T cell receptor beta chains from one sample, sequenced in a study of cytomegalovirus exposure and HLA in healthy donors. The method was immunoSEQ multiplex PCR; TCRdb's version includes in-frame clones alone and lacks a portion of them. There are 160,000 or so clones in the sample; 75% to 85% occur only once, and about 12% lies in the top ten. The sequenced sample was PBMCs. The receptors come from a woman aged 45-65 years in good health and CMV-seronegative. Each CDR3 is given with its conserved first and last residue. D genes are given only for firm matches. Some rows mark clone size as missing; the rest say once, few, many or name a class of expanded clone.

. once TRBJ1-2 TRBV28 TGTGCCAGCAGTTCCCCCGCTGGGGCTGGGGACTATGGCTACACCTTC CASSSPAGAGDYGYTF
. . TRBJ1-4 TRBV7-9 TGTGCCAGCAGCTCCAGTGAAAAACTGTTTTTT CASSSSEKLFF
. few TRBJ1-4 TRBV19 TGTGCTAGTAATTGGGGAGGTGAAAAACTGTTTTTT CASNWGGEKLFF
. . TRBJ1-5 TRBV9 . CASSPGTSGQPQHF
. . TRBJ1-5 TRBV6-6 TGTGCCAGCAGTTACTCGCACTCTCAGCCCCAGCATTTT CASSYSHSQPQHF
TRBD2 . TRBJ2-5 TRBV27 TGTGCCAGCAGTGCCGGACTAGCGGGGGGGCTGGAGACCCAGTACTTC CASSAGLAGGLETQYF
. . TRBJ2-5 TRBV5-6 TGTGCCAGCAGCTTGGGAGACTACCAAGAGACCCAGTACTTC CASSLGDYQETQYF
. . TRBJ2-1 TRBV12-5 TGTGCTAGTGGTTTGGTAAGCCTTGACTCCTACAATGAGCAGTTCTTC CASGLVSLDSYNEQFF
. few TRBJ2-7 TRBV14 TGTGCCAGCAGGTCGGACAGAGCCTACGAGCAGTACTTC CASRSDRAYEQYF
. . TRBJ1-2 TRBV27 TGTGCCAGTTATACCGGAGCTCGTGGCTACACCTTC CASYTGARGYTF
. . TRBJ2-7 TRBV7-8 TGTGCCAGCAGCGGGCGTACCTACGAGCAGTACTTC CASSGRTYEQYF
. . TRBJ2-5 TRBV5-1 TGCGCCAGCAGCTTGGGCGGGGCGGCCCAAGAGACCCAGTACTTC CASSLGGAAQETQYF
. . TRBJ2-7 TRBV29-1 TGCAGCGTTACTGACAGGACGTCAGAGCAGTACTTC CSVTDRTSEQYF
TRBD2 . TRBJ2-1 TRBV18 TGTGCCAGCTCACCACGAAAGCTAGCGGACTATGAGCAGTTCTTC CASSPRKLADYEQFF
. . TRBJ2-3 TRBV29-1 TGCAGCGCTTGTCCCTCGGGGGATACGCAGTATTTT CSACPSGDTQYF
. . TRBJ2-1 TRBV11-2 TGTGCCAGCAGCAAACAGGGTCTTGGGGATGAGCAGTTCTTC CASSKQGLGDEQFF
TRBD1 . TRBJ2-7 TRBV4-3 TGCGCCAGCAGCCTAATGGACAGGGGTTCCTACGAGCAGTACTTC CASSLMDRGSYEQYF
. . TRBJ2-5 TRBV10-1 TGCGCCAGCCCAAGTCCGAGGGTACAAGAGACCCAGTACTTC CASPSPRVQETQYF
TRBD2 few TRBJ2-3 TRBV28 TGTGCCTCACAGCGGGAGGGCCGACAAGATACGCAGTATTTT CASQREGRQDTQYF
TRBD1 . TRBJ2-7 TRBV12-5 TGTGCTAGTGGTTTGCCGACAGGGAGCTACGAGCAGTACTTC CASGLPTGSYEQYF
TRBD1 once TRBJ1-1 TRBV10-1 TGCGCCAGCAGTGCCGGGACAGGGGAAACTGAAGCTTTCTTT CASSAGTGETEAFF
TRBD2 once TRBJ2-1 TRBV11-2 TGTGCCAGCAGCGCCTCCGGGACTAGCGGTCTCCTAGGGCAGTTCTTC CASSASGTSGLLGQFF
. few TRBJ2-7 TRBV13 TGTGCCAGCAGCTTAGGGGACAAGAGATACGAGCAGTACTTC CASSLGDKRYEQYF
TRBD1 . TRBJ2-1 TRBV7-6 TGTGCCAGCAGCCCAGGGACAGGGGCCTACAATGAGCAGTTCTTC CASSPGTGAYNEQFF
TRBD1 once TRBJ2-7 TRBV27 TGTGCCAGCAGTCCAAACTCCGGGACAGGGGAAGTGTACGAGCAGTACTTC CASSPNSGTGEVYEQYF
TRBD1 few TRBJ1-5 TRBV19 TGTGCCAGTAGTATGGGGGACAGGGTGGCTCAGCCCCAGCATTTT CASSMGDRVAQPQHF
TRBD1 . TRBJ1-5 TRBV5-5 TGTGCCAGCAGCAGAGATGGACAGGGTGATCAGCCCCAGCATTTT CASSRDGQGDQPQHF
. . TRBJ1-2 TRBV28 TGTGCCAGCAGTTTGGATACGGGATTTGGTGGCTACACCTTC CASSLDTGFGGYTF
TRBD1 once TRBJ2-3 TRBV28 TGTGCCAGCACCCAGGGGGGCACAGATACGCAGTATTTT CASTQGGTDTQYF